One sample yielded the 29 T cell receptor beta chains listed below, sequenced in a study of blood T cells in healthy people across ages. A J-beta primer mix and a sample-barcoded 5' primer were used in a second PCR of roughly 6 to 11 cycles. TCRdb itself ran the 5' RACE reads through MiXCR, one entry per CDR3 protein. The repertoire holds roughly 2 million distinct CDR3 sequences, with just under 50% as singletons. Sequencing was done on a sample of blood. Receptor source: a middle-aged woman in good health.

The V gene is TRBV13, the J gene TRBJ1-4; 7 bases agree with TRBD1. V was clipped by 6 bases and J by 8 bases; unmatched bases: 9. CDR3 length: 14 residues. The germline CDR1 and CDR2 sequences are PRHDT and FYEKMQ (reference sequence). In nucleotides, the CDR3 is TGTGCCAGCAGTGTTGGCAGGGGGGAGGAAAAACTGTTTTTT. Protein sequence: CASSVGRGEEKLFF. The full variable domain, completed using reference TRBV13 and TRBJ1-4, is AAGVIQSPRHLIKEKRETATLKCYPIPRHDTVYWYQQGPGQDPQFLISFYEKMQSDKGSIPDRFSAQQFSDYHSELNMSSLELGDSALYFCASSVGRGEEKLFFGSGTQLSVL.

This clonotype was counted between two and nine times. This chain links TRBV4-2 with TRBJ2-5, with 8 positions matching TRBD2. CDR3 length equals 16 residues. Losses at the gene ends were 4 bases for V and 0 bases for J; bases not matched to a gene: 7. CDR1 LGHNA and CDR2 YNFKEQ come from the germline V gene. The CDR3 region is CASSRFLAGNQETQYF. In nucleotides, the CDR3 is TGTGCCAGCAGCCGGTTCTTAGCGGGGAACCAAGAGACCCAGTACTTC.

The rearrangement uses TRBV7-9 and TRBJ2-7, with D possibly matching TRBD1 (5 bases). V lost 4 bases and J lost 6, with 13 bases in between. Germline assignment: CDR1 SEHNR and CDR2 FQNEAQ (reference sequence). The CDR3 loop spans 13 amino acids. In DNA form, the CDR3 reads TGTGCCAGCAGCTCCAGGGATGTAAGCGAGCAGTACTTC. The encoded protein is CASSSRDVSEQYF.

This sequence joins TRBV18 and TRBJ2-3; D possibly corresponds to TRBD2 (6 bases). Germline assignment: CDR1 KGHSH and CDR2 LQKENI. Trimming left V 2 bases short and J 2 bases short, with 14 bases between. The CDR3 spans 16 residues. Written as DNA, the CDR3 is TGTGCCAGCTCACCAGTATTCGGGGGAACCACAGATACGCAGTATTTT. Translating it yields CASSPVFGGTTDTQYF.

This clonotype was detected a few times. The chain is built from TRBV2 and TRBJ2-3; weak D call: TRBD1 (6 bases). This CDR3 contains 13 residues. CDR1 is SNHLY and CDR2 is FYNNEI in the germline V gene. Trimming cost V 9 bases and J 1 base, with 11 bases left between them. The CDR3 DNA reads TGTGCCAGAACCAACAGGGGCACAGATACGCAGTATTTT. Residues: CARTNRGTDTQYF.

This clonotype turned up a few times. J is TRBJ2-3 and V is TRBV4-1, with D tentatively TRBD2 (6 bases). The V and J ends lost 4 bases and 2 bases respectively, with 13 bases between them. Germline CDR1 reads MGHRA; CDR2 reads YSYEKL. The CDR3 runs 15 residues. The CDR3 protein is CASSLRAGPTDTQYF. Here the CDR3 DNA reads TGCGCCAGCAGCCTCCGTGCGGGGCCCACAGATACGCAGTATTTT.

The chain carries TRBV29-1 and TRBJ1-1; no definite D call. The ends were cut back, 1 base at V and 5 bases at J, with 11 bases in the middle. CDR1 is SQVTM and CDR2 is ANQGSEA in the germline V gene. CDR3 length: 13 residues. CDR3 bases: TGCAGCGTTGAAGTTTCGGTAGTAACTGAAGCTTTCTTT. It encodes CSVEVSVVTEAFF.

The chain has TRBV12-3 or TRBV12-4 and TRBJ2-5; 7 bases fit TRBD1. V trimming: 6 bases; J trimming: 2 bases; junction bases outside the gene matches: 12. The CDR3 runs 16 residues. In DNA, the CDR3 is TGTGCCAGCAGGCCCCCGACAGGGAAGGGGCAAGAGACCCAGTACTTC. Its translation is CASRPPTGKGQETQYF.

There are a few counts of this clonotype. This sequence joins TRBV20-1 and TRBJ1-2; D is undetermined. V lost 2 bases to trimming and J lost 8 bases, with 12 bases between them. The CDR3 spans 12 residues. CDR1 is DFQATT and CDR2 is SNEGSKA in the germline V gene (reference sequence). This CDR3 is CSARTELYGYTF. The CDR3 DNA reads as TGCAGTGCTAGAACAGAACTATACGGCTACACCTTC.

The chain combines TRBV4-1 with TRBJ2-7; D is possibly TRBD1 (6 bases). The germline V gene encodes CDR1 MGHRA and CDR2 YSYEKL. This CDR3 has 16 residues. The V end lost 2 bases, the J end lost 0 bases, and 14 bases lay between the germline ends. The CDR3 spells CASSQRDTASSYEQYF. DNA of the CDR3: TGCGCCAGCAGCCAACGGGACACCGCTAGCTCCTACGAGCAGTACTTC.

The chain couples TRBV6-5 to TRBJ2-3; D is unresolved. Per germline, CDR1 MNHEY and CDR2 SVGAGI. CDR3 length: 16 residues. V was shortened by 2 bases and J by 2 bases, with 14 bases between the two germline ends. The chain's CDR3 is CASSYVQYGFTDTQYF. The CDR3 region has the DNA TGTGCCAGCAGTTACGTACAGTACGGGTTCACAGATACGCAGTATTTT.

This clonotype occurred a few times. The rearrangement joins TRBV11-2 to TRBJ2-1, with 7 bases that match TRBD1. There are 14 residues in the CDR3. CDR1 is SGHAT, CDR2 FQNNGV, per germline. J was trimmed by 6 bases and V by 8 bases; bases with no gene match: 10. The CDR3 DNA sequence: TGTGCCAGCCCAGGCCCAACAGGGGCCAATGAGCAGTTCTTC. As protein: CASPGPTGANEQFF.

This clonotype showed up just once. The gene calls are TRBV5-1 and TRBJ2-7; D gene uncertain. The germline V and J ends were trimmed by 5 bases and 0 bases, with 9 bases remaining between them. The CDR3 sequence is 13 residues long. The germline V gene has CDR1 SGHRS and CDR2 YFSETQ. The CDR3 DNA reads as TGCGCCAGCAGGGACCTTAGCTCCTACGAGCAGTACTTC. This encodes CASRDLSSYEQYF.

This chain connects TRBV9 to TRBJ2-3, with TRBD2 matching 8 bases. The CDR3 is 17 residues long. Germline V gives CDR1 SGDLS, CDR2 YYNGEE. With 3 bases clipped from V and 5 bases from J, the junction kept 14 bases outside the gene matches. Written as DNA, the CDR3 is TGTGCCAGCAGCGCAGACGAGCGGGGGTCATGGGGAGATACGCAGTATTTT. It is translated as CASSADERGSWGDTQYF.

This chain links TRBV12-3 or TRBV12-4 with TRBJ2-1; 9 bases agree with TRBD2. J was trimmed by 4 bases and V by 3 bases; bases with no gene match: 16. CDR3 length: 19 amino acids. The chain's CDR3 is CASSFLSGGRSFIYNEQFF. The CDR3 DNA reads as TGTGCCAGCAGTTTTCTGAGCGGGGGGCGCTCCTTTATATACAATGAGCAGTTCTTC.

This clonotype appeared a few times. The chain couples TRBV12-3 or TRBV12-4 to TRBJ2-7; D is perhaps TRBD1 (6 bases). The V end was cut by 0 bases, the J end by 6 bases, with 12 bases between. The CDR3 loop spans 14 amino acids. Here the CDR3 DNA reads TGTGCCAGCAGTTTAGCCGCACAGGGATCCGAGCAGTACTTC. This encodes CASSLAAQGSEQYF.

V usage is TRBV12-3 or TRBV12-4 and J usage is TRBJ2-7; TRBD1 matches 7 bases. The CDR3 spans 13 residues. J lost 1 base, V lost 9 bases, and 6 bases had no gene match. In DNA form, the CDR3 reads TGTGCCAGTCGGAAACAGGGGTCCTACGAGCAGTACTTC. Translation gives CASRKQGSYEQYF.

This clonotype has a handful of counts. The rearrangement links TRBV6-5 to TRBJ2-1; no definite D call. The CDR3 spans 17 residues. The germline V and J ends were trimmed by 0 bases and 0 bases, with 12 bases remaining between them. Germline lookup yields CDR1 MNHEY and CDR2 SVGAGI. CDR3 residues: CASSYSERQPSYNEQFF. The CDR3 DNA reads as TGTGCCAGCAGTTACTCTGAGCGCCAACCCTCCTACAATGAGCAGTTCTTC.

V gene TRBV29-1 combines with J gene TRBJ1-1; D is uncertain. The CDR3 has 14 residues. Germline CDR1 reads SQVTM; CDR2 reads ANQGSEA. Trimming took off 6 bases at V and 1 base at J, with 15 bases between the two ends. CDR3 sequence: CSVNTGLGNTEAFF. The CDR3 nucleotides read TGCAGCGTCAATACGGGCCTAGGGAACACTGAAGCTTTCTTT.

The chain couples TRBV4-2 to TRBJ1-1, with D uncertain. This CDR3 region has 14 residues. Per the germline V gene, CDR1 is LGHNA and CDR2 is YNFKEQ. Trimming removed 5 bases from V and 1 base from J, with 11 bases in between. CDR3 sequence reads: CASSSLDGNTEAFF. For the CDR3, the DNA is TGTGCCAGCAGCTCTCTGGACGGGAACACTGAAGCTTTCTTT.

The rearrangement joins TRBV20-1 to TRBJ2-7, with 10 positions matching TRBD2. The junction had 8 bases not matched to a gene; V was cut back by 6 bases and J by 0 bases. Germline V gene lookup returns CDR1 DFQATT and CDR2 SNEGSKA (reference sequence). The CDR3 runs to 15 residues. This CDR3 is CSAIAGGLSSYEQYF. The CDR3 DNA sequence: TGCAGTGCAATAGCGGGGGGCCTGAGCTCCTACGAGCAGTACTTC.

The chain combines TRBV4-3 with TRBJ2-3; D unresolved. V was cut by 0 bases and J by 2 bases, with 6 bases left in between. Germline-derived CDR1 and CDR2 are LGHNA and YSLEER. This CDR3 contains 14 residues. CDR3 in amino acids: CASSQEVPTDTQYF. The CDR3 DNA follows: TGCGCCAGCAGCCAAGAGGTCCCCACAGATACGCAGTATTTT.

CDR3 bases: TGTGCCAGCAGTATACAGGGGGTACATGGCTACACCTTC. It is translated as CASSIQGVHGYTF. The chain couples TRBV12-3 or TRBV12-4 to TRBJ1-2; 8 bases line up with TRBD1. V was pared by 5 bases and J by 6 bases, with 5 bases of the junction left unmatched. There are 13 residues in the CDR3.

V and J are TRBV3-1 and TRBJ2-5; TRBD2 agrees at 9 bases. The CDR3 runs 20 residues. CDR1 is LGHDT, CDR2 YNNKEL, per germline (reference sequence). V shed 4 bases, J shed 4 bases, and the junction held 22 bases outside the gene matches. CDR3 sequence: CASSLQSWEGASGVVETQYF. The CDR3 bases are TGTGCCAGCAGCCTACAGTCCTGGGAGGGGGCTAGCGGGGTAGTAGAGACCCAGTACTTC.

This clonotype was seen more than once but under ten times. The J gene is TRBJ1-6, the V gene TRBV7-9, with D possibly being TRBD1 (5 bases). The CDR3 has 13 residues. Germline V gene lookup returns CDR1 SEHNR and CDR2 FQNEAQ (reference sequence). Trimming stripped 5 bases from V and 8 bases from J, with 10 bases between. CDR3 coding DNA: TGTGCCAGCAGCAGAAGGGACGATTCACCCCTCCACTTT. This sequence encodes CASSRRDDSPLHF. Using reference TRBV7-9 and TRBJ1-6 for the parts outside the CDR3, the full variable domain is DTGVSQNPRHKITKRGQNVTFRCDPISEHNRLYWYRQTLGQGPEFLTYFQNEAQLEKSRLLSDRFSAERPKGSFSTLEIQRTEQGDSAMYLCASSRRDDSPLHFGNGTRLTVT.

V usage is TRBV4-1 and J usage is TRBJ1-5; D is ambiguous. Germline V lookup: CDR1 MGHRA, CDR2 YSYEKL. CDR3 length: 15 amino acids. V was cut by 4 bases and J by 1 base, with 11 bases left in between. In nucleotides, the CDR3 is TGCGCCAGCAGCCTGAGGACCGAGAGCAATCAGCCCCAGCATTTT. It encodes CASSLRTESNQPQHF.

The CDR3 region is CSARPLASSYNEQFF. The CDR3 DNA sequence: TGCAGTGCTAGACCTCTAGCGAGCTCCTACAATGAGCAGTTCTTC. The V and J genes are TRBV20-1 and TRBJ2-1, with D maybe TRBD2 (6 bases). Deletions cut 2 bases from V and 0 bases from J, with 11 bases between. The CDR3 loop spans 15 amino acids. Germline V gene data show CDR1 as DFQATT and CDR2 as SNEGSKA (reference sequence).

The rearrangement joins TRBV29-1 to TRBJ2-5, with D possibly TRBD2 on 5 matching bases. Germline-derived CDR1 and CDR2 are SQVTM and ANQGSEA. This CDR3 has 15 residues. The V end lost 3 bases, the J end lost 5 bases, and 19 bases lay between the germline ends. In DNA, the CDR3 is TGCAGCGTTGACGTCCAACGGGGTATTCTTGAGACCCAGTACTTC. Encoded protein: CSVDVQRGILETQYF.

The CDR3: CASSFDSVGYGYTF. DNA of the CDR3: TGTGCCAGCAGCTTTGACAGTGTGGGCTATGGCTACACCTTC. This chain uses TRBV7-2 with TRBJ1-2; maybe TRBD1 (5 bases). Germline V gene lookup returns CDR1 SGHTA and CDR2 FQGNSA. This CDR3 is built from 14 residues. Trimming pared 3 bases from V and 4 bases from J, leaving 12 bases between.